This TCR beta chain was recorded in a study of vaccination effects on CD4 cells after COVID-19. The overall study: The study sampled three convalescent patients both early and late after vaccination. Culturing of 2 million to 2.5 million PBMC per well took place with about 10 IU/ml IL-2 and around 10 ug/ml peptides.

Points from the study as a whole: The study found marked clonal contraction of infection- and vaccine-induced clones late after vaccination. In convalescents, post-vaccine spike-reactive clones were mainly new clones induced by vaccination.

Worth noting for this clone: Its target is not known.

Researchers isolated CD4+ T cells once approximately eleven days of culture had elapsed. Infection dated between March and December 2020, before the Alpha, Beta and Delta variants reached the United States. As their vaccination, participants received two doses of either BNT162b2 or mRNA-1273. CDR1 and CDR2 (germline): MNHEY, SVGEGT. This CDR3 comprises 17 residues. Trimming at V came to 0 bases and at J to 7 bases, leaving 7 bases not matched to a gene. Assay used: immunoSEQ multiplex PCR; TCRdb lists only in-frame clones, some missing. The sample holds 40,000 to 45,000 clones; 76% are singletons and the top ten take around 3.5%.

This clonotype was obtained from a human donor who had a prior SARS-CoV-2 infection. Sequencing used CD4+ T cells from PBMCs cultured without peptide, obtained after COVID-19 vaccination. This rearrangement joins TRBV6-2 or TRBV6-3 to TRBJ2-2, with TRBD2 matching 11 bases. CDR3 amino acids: CASSYSSGRAKSGELFF. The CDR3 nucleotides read TGTGCCAGCAGTTACTCTAGCGGGAGGGCGAAGAGCGGGGAGCTGTTTTTT.